This TCR beta chain was recovered during a study of blood T cell repertoires in COVID-19. Study background: Spain, Italy and the United States supplied samples that represented acute and convalescent COVID-19.

Produced via immunoSEQ multiplex PCR; TCRdb's table is partial and in-frame only. The table records 95,000 or so clones, roughly nine tenths of them present only once. V lost 0 bases to trimming and J lost 2 bases, with 7 bases between them. The CDR3 totals 15 residues. Germline lookup yields CDR1 SGHAT and CDR2 FQDESV (reference sequence). The chain carries TRBV11-1 and TRBJ2-2; D not resolved. This TCR derives from a woman in her 70s with acute or convalescent COVID-19. Sequenced sample: peripheral blood. The CDR3 region is CASSLARSNTGELFF. For the CDR3, the DNA is TGTGCCAGCAGCTTAGCGCGTAGCAACACCGGGGAGCTGTTTTTT.